The 8 T cell receptor beta chains in this list originate from one sample, sequenced in a study of T-cell memory formation after mild COVID-19. One entry per CDR3 protein results from TCRdb running MiXCR on the 5' RACE reads. The sample lists roughly 350,000 distinct CDR3 sequences; around 21% were seen once. Input material: PBMCs or a T cell subset sorted from them (not recorded which). These receptors came from an adult woman who had mild COVID-19 (a few samples of this study predate the infection). Cell type and time point are not known.

This clonotype was observed many times. V and J are TRBV3-1 and TRBJ1-6; D gene uncertain. CDR3 length: 13 residues. CDR1 LGHDT and CDR2 YNNKEL come from the germline V gene (reference sequence). V shed 2 bases and J shed 7 bases, with 6 bases lying between them. CDR3 DNA: TGTGCCAGCAGCCAATCATGGAATTCACCCCTCCACTTT. Translated: CASSQSWNSPLHF. Based on the CDR3 plus reference TRBV3-1 and TRBJ1-6, the full variable domain is DTAVSQTPKYLVTQMGNDKSIKCEQNLGHDTMYWYKQDSKKFLKIMFSYNNKELIINETVPNRFSPKSPDKAHLNLHINSLELGDSAVYFCASSQSWNSPLHFGNGTRLTVT.

This clonotype appeared a few times. The V call is TRBV15, the J call TRBJ2-5; a weak D match, TRBD2 (6 bases). The ends were cut back, 0 bases at V and 3 bases at J, with 14 bases in the middle. This CDR3 contains 16 residues. In germline, CDR1 is LNHNV, CDR2 YYDKDF (reference sequence). The CDR3 sequence is CATSRDFTRGKETQYF. The CDR3 coding sequence is TGTGCCACCAGCAGAGACTTTACGCGGGGAAAAGAGACCCAGTACTTC.

The gene calls are TRBV24-1 and TRBJ1-4; the match to TRBD1 covers 9 bases. The germline V gene encodes CDR1 KGHDR and CDR2 SFDVKD. This CDR3 has 13 amino acids. Trimming at V came to 9 bases and at J to 4 bases, leaving 2 bases not matched to a gene. CDR3 region: CATGQGSNEKLFF. The CDR3 DNA reads TGTGCCACCGGACAGGGGAGTAATGAAAAACTGTTTTTT.

CDR3 region: CASQRETANTEAFF. For the CDR3, the DNA is TGTGCCAGCCAGCGGGAGACAGCGAACACTGAAGCTTTCTTT. This chain uses TRBV6-1 with TRBJ1-1, with D maybe TRBD1 (5 bases). The CDR3 totals 14 residues. Germline V gene data show CDR1 as MNHNS and CDR2 as SASEGT. V was cut by 8 bases and J by 1 base, with 14 bases left in between.

A single count supports this clonotype. J is TRBJ2-4 and V is TRBV2, with a possible D match to TRBD1 (5 bases). Germline loops: CDR1 SNHLY, CDR2 FYNNEI. Trimming left V 5 bases short and J 1 base short, with 21 bases between. The CDR3 consists of 18 residues. The CDR3 spells CASSTGPAGPWAKNIQYF. As DNA, the CDR3 is TGTGCCAGCAGTACAGGTCCGGCCGGACCGTGGGCCAAAAACATTCAGTACTTC.

This sequence joins TRBV20-1 and TRBJ2-7; 7 bases map to TRBD2. Germline CDR1 and CDR2: DFQATT and SNEGSKA (reference sequence). Trimming cost V 0 bases and J 4 bases; bases outside gene matches: 9. This CDR3 contains 15 residues. The CDR3 region is CSARDWGTTTYEQYF. CDR3 nucleotides: TGCAGTGCTAGAGATTGGGGGACTACAACTTACGAGCAGTACTTC.

The rearrangement links TRBV29-1 to TRBJ1-1; D possibly corresponds to TRBD1 (5 bases). The CDR3 totals 13 residues. In germline, CDR1 is SQVTM, CDR2 ANQGSEA. The V end lost 6 bases, the J end lost 1 base, and 12 bases lay between the germline ends. DNA for the CDR3: TGCAGCGTCTATGGGGGGAGGAACACTGAAGCTTTCTTT. Protein product: CSVYGGRNTEAFF.

The chain joins TRBV20-1 to TRBJ1-2; 8 bases match TRBD1. This CDR3 comprises 15 residues. The V segment lost 2 bases and the J segment 5 bases; nucleotides outside the gene matches: 10. Germline loops: CDR1 DFQATT, CDR2 SNEGSKA (reference sequence). CDR3 bases: TGCAGTGCTAGACTCCGGGGACAGGCAATATATGGCTACACCTTC. It specifies CSARLRGQAIYGYTF.